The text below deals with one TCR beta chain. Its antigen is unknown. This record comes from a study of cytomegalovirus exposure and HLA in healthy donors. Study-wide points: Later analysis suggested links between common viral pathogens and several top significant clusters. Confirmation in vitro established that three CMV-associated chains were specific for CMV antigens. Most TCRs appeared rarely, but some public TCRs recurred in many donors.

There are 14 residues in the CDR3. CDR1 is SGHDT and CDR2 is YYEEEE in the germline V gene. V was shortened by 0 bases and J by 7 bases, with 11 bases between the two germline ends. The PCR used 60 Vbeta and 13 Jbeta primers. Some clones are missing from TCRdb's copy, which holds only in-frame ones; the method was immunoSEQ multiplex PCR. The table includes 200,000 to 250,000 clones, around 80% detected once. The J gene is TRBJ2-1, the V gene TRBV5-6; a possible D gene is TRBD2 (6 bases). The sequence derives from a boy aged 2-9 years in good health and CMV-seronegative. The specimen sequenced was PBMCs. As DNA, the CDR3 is TGTGCCAGCAGCTTGGCAGGGACTCGAAATGAGCAGTTCTTC. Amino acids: CASSLAGTRNEQFF.